The sample holds a few counts of the clone carrying this TCR beta chain. What it recognizes is unknown. The record originates from a study of cytomegalovirus exposure and HLA in healthy donors. Study observations and caveats: Reports described diagnosis of cytomegalovirus status by the classifier as highly specific and sensitive.

The V gene's germline CDR1 is MNHEY and CDR2 SMNVEV (reference sequence). This CDR3 has 13 residues. Trimming cost V 6 bases and J 3 bases, with 11 bases left between them. The method was immunoSEQ multiplex PCR; TCRdb's version includes in-frame clones alone and lacks a portion of them. The table shows 250,000 to 400,000 clones, with 88% occurring only once. The source of this sequence is a man aged 30-40 years in good health and CMV-seronegative. The chain is built from TRBV27 and TRBJ1-1; D call uncertain. The sequencing input was PBMCs. The CDR3 reads CASSFLLDTEAFF. The CDR3 nucleotides read TGTGCCAGCAGCTTTCTCCTAGACACTGAAGCTTTCTTT.